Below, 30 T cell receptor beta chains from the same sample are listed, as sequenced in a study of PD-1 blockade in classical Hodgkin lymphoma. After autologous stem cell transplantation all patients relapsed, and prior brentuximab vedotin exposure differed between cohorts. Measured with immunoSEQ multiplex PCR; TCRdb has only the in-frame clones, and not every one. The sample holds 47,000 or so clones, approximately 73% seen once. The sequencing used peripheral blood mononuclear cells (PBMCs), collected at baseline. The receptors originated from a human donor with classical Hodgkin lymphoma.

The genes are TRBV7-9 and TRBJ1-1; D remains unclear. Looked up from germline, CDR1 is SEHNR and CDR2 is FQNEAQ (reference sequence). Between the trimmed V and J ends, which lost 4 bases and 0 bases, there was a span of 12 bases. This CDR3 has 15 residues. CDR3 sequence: CASSYPLYMNTEAFF. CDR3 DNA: TGTGCCAGCAGCTACCCCCTCTACATGAACACTGAAGCTTTCTTT.

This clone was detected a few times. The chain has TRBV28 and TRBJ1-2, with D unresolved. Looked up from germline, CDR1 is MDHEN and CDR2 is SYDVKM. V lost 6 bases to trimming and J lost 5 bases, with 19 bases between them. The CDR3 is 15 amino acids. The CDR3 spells CASSRLTVFSYGYTF. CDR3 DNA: TGTGCCAGCAGCCGCCTCACGGTTTTTAGTTATGGCTACACCTTC.

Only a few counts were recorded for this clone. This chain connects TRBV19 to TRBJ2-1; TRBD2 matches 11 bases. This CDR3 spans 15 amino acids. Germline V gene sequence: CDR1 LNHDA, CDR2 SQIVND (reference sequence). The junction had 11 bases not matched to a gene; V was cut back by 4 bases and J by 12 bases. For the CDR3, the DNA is TGTGCCAGTAGTACCCCTAGCGGGGGGCCGCTCGGGCAGTTCTTC. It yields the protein CASSTPSGGPLGQFF.

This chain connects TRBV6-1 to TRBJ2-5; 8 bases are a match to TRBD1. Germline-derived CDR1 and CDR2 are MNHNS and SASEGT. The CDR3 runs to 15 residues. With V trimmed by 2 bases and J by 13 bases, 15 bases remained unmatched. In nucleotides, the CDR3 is TGTGCCAGCAGTGAATTTGAAACAGGGGGTCTGGGGCGGTACTTC. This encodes CASSEFETGGLGRYF.

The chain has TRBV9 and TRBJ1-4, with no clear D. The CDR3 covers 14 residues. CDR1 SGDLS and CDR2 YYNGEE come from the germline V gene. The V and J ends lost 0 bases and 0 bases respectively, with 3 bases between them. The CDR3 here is CASSVGPTNEKLFF. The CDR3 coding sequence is TGTGCCAGCAGCGTAGGGCCAACTAATGAAAAACTGTTTTTT.

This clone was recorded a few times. CDR3 amino acids: CASSEGQAVGTIYF. CDR3 coding DNA: TGTGCCAGCAGCGAGGGACAGGCGGTCGGCACCATATATTTT. V gene TRBV5-6 combines with J gene TRBJ1-3, with TRBD1 matching 8 bases. The V gene's germline CDR1 is SGHDT and CDR2 YYEEEE. The V gene end was trimmed by 4 bases and the J gene end by 9 bases; junction bases not matched to a gene: 9. This CDR3 has 14 amino acids.

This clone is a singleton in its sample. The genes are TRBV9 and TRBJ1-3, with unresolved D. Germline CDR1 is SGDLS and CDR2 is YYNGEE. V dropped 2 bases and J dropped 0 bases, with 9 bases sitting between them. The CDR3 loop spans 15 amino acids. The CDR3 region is CASSVGGNSGNTIYF. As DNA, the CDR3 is TGTGCCAGCAGCGTGGGAGGGAACTCTGGAAACACCATATATTTT. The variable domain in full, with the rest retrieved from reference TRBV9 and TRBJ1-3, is DSGVTQTPKHLITATGQRVTLRCSPRSGDLSVYWYQQSLDQGLQFLIQYYNGEERAKGNILERFSAQQFPDLHSELNLSSLELGDSALYFCASSVGGNSGNTIYFGEGSWLTVV.

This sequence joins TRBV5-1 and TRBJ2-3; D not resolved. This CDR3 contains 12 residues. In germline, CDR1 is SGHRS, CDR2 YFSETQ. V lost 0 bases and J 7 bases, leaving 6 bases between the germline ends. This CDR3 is CASSLEVNTQYF. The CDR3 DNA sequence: TGCGCCAGCAGCTTGGAAGTAAATACGCAGTATTTT.

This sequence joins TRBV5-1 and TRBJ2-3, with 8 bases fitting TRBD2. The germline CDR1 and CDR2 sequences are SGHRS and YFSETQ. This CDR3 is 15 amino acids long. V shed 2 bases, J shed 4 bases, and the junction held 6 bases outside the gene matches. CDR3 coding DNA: TGCGCCAGCAGCTTCAGCGGGAGTGGCTCAGATACGCAGTATTTT. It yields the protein CASSFSGSGSDTQYF.

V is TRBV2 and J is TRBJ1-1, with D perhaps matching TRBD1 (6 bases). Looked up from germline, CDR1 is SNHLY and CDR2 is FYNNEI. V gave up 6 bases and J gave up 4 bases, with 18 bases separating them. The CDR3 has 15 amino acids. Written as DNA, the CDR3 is TGTGCCAGCAGAGCCGGGACACATCCGACCACTGAAGCTTTCTTT. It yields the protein CASRAGTHPTTEAFF.

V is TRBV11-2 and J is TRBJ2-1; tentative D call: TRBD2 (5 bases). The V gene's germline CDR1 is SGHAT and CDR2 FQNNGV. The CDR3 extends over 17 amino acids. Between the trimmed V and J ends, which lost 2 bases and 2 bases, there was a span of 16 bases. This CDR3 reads CASSLLSGIGTYNEQFF. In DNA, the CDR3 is TGTGCCAGCAGCTTATTGTCGGGAATCGGTACCTACAATGAGCAGTTCTTC.

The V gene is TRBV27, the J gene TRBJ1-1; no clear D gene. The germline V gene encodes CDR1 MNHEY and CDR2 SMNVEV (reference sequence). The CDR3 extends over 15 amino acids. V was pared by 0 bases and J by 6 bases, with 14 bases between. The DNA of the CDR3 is TGTGCCAGCAGTTTATCGTGGTCGGACGCCGCTGAAGCTTTCTTT. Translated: CASSLSWSDAAEAFF.

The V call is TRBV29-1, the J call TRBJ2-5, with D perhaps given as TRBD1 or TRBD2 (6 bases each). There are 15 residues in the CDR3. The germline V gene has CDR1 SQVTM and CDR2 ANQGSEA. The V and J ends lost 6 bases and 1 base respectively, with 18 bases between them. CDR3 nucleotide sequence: TGCAGCGTCCCAAGGTGGGGGGCGTCCCAAGAGACCCAGTACTTC. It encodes CSVPRWGASQETQYF.

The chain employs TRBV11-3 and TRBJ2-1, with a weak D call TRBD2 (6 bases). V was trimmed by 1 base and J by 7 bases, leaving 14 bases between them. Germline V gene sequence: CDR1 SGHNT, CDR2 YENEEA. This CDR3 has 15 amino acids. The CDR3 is CASSLVEALANEQFF. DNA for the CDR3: TGTGCCAGCAGCTTAGTTGAGGCGCTAGCGAATGAGCAGTTCTTC.

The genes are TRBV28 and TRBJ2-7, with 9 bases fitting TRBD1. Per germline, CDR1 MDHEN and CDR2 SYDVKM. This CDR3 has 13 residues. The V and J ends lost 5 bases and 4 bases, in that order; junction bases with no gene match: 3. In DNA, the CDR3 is TGTGCCAGCAGTCGACAGGGGGTGTACGAGCAGTACTTC. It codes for CASSRQGVYEQYF.

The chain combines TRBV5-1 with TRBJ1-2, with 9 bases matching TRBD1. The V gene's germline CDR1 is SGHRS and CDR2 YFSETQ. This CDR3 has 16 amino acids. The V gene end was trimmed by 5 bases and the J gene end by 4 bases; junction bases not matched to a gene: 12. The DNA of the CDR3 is TGCGCCAGCAGATACGAACAGGGGGCTACCTCCTATGGCTACACCTTC. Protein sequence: CASRYEQGATSYGYTF.

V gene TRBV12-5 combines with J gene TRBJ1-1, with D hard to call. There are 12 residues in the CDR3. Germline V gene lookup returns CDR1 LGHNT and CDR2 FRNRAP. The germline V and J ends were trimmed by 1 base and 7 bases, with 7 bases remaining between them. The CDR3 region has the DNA TGTGCTAGTGGTTTGGACTCGCGTGAAGCTTTCTTT. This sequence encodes CASGLDSREAFF.

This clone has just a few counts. DNA of the CDR3: TGTGCCAGCAGCCCGGTGGCTAGCAATCAGCCCCAGCATTTT. Its protein is CASSPVASNQPQHF. V is TRBV28 and J is TRBJ1-5; D ambiguous. V gave up 6 bases and J gave up 0 bases, with 9 bases separating them. Germline CDR1 is MDHEN and CDR2 is SYDVKM. The CDR3 runs 14 residues.

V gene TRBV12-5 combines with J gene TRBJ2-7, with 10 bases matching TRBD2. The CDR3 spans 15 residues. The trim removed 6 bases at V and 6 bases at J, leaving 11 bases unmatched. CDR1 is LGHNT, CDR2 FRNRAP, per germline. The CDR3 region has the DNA TGTGCTAGTGGCCCAGGGAGCGGGAGGGCCGGCGAGCAGTACTTC. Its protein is CASGPGSGRAGEQYF.

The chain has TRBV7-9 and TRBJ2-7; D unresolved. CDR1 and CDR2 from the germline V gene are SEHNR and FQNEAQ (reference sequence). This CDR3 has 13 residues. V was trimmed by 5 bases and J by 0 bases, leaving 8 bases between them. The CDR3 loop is CASSPTSSYEQYF. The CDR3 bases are TGTGCCAGCAGCCCCACGAGCTCCTACGAGCAGTACTTC.

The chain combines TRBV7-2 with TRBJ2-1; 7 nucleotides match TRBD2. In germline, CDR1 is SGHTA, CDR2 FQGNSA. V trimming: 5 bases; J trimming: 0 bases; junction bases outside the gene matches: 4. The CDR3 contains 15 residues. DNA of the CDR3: TGTGCCAGCAGCCGCGGGGGAAGCTCCTACAATGAGCAGTTCTTC. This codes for CASSRGGSSYNEQFF. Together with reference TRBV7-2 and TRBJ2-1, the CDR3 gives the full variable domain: GAGVSQSPSNKVTEKGKDVELRCDPISGHTALYWYRQSLGQGLEFLIYFQGNSAPDKSGLPSDRFSAERTGGSVSTLTIQRTQQEDSAVYLCASSRGGSSYNEQFFGPGTRLTVL.

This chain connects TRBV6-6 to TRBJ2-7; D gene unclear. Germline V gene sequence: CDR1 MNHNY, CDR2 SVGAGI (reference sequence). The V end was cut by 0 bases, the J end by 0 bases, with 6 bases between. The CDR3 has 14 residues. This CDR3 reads CASSYSGYSYEQYF. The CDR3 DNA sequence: TGTGCCAGCAGTTACTCCGGCTACTCCTACGAGCAGTACTTC.

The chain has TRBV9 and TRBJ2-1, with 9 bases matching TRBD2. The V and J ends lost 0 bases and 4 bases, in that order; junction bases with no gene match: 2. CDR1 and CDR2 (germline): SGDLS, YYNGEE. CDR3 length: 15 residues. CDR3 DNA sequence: TGTGCCAGCAGCGTAGGCGCGGGAGGGTACAATGAGCAGTTCTTC. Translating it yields CASSVGAGGYNEQFF.

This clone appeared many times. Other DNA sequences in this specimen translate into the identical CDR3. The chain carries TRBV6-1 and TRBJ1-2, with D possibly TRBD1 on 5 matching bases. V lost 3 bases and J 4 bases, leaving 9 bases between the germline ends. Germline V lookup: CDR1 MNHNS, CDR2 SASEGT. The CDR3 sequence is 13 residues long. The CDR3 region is CASSDGGAYGYTF. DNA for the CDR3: TGTGCCAGCAGTGACGGCGGGGCCTATGGCTACACCTTC.

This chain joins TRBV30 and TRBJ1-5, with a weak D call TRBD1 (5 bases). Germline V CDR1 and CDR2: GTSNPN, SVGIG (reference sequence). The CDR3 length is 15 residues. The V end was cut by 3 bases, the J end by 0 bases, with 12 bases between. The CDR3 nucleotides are TGTGCCTGGAGCGGGGGAGGACCTAGCAATCAGCCCCAGCATTTT. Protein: CAWSGGGPSNQPQHF.

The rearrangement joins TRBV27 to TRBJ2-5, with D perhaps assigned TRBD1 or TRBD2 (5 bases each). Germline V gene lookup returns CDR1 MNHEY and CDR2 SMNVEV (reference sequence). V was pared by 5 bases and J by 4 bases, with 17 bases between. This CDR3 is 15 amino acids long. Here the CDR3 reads CASSPSVRDGETQYF. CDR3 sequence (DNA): TGTGCCAGCAGTCCCTCGGTCAGGGACGGAGAGACCCAGTACTTC.

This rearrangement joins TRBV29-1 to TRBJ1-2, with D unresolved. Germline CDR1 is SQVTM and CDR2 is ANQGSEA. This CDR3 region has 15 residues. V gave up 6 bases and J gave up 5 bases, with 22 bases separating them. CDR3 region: CSVVLRAQNHYGYTF. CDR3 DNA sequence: TGCAGCGTCGTCCTTAGGGCCCAAAACCATTATGGCTACACCTTC.

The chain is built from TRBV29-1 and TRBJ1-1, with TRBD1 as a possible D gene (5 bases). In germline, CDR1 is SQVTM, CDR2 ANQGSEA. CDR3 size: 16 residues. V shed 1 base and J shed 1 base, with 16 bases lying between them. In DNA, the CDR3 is TGCAGCGTTGAAGGCCGGGACTCTCATCCGAACACTGAAGCTTTCTTT. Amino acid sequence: CSVEGRDSHPNTEAFF.

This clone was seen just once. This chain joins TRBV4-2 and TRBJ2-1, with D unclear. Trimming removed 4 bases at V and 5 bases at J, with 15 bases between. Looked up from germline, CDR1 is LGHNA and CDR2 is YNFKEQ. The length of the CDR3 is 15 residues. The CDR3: CASSPSALRNNEQFF. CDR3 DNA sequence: TGTGCCAGCAGCCCCTCGGCGCTTCGGAACAATGAGCAGTTCTTC.

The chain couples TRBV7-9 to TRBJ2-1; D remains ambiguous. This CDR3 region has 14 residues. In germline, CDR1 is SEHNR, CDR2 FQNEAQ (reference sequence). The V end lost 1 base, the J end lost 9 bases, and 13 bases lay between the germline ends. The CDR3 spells CASSLGSSPAEQFF. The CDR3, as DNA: TGTGCCAGCAGCTTAGGGTCAAGCCCGGCTGAGCAGTTCTTC.